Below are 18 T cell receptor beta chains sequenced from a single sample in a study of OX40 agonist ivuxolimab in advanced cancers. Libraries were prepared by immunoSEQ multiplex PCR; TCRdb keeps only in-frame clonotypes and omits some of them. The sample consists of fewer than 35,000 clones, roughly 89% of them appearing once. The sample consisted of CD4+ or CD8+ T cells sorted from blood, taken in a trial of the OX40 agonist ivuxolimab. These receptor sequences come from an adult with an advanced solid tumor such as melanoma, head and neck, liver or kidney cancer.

Written as DNA, the CDR3 is TGTGCCAGCAGACAAGGGCTTATAGGATCACCCCTCCACTTT. This translates into CASRQGLIGSPLHF. The chain links TRBV27 to TRBJ1-6, with D uncertain. The CDR3 is made up of 14 amino acids. V dropped 6 bases and J dropped 10 bases, with 16 bases sitting between them. Germline V CDR1 and CDR2: MNHEY, SMNVEV (reference sequence).

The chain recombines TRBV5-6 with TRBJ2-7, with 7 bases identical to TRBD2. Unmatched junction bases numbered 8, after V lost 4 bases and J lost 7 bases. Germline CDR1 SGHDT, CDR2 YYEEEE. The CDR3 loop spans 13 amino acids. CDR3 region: CASSRGEGLEQYF. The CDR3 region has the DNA TGTGCCAGCAGCCGCGGGGAGGGCCTGGAGCAGTACTTC. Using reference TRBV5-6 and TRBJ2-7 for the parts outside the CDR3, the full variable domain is DAGVTQSPTHLIKTRGQQVTLRCSPKSGHDTVSWYQQALGQGPQFIFQYYEEEERQRGNFPDRFSGHQFPNYSSELNVNALLLGDSALYLCASSRGEGLEQYFGPGTRLTVT.

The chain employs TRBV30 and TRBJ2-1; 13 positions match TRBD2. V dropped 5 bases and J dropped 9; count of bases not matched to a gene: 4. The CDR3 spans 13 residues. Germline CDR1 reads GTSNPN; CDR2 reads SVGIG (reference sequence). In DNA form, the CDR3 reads TGTGCCTGGGGACTAGCGGGGGTCCGTGAGCAGTTCTTC. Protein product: CAWGLAGVREQFF. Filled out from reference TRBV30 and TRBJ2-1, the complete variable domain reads SQTIHQWPATLVQPVGSPLSLECTVEGTSNPNLYWYRQAAGRGLQLLFYSVGIGQISSEVPQNLSASRPQDRQFILSSKKLLLSDSGFYLCAWGLAGVREQFFGPGTRLTVL.

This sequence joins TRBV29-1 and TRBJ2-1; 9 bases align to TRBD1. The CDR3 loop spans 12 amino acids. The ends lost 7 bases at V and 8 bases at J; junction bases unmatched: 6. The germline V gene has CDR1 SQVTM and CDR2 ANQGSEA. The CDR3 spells CSGYRGPDEQFF. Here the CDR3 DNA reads TGCAGCGGCTACAGGGGGCCAGATGAGCAGTTCTTC.

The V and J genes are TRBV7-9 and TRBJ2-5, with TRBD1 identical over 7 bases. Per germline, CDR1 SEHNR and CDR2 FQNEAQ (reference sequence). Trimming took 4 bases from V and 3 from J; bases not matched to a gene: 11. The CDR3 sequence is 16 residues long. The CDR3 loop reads CASSSPRTGWEETQYF. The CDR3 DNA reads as TGTGCCAGCAGCTCACCCCGGACAGGTTGGGAAGAGACCCAGTACTTC.

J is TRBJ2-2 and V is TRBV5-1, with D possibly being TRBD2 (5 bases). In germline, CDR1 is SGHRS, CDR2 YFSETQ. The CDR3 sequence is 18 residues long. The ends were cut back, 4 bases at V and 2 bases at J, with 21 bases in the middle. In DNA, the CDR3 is TGCGCCAGCAGCCCAAGTACGAGGGTGTACCAAAACACCGGGGAGCTGTTTTTT. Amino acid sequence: CASSPSTRVYQNTGELFF.

The chain's CDR3 is CASSSRLIEQFF. Written as DNA, the CDR3 is TGTGCCAGCAGCTCCCGACTAATTGAGCAGTTCTTC. The chain recombines TRBV13 with TRBJ2-1; possible D gene TRBD2, 5 bases. Trimming took off 4 bases at V and 9 bases at J, with 10 bases between the two ends. Germline V gives CDR1 PRHDT, CDR2 FYEKMQ (reference sequence). This CDR3 has 12 residues.

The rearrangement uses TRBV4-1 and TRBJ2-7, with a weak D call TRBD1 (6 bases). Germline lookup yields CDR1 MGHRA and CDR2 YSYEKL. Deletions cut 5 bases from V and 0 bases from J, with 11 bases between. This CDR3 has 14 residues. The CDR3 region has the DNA TGCGCCAGCAGCTATATGGACAGCTCCTACGAGCAGTACTTC. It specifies CASSYMDSSYEQYF.

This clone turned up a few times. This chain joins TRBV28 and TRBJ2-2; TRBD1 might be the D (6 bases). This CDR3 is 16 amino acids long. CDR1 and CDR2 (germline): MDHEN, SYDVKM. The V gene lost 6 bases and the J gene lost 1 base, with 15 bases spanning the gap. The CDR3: CASRYRWTENTGELFF. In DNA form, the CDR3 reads TGTGCCAGCAGGTATCGATGGACAGAGAACACCGGGGAGCTGTTTTTT.

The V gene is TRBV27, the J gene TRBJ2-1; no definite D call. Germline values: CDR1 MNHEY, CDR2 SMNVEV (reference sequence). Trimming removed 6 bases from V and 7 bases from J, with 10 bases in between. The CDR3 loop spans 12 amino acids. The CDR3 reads CASRVDRNEQFF. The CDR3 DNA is TGTGCCAGCAGGGTGGATAGGAATGAGCAGTTCTTC.

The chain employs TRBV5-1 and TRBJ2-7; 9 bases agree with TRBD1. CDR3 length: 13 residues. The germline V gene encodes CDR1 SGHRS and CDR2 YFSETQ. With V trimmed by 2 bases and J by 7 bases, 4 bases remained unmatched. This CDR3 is CASSFDRGDEQYF. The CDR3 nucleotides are TGCGCCAGCAGCTTCGACAGGGGGGATGAGCAGTACTTC.

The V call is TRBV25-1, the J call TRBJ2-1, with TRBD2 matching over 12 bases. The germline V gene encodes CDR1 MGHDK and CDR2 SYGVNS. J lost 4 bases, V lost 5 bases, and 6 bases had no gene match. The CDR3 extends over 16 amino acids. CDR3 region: CASSRPSGGVYNEQFF. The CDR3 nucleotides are TGTGCCAGCAGTAGGCCTAGCGGGGGGGTATACAATGAGCAGTTCTTC.

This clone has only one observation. CDR3 sequence: CASSQGRGETQYF. DNA of the CDR3: TGCGCCAGCAGCCAAGGCAGGGGTGAGACCCAGTACTTC. This chain connects TRBV4-1 to TRBJ2-5; a weak D match, TRBD1 (6 bases). Between the trimmed V and J ends, which lost 1 base and 5 bases, there was a span of 8 bases. The CDR3 spans 13 residues. From germline, CDR1 is MGHRA and CDR2 YSYEKL.

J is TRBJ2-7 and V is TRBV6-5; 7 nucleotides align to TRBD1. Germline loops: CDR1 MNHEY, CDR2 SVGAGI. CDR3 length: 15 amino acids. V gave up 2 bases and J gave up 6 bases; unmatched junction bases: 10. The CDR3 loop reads CASSYGQARLTEQYF. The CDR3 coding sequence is TGTGCCAGCAGTTACGGACAGGCCCGACTGACCGAGCAGTACTTC.

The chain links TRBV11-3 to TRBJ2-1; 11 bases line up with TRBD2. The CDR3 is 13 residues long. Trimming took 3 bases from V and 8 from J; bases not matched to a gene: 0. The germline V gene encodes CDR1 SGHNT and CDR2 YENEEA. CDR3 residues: CASSLGLADEQFF. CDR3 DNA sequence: TGTGCCAGCAGCTTGGGACTAGCGGATGAGCAGTTCTTC.

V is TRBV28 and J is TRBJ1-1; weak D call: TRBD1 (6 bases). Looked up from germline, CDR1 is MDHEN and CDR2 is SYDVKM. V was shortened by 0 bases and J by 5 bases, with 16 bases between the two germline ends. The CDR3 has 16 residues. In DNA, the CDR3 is TGTGCCAGCAGTTTATGGGGAAGGGGGGTGGAGACTGAAGCTTTCTTT. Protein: CASSLWGRGVETEAFF. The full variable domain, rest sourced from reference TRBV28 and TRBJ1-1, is DVKVTQSSRYLVKRTGEKVFLECVQDMDHENMFWYRQDPGLGLRLIYFSYDVKMKEKGDIPEGYSVSREKKERFSLILESASTNQTSMYLCASSLWGRGVETEAFFGQGTRLTVV.

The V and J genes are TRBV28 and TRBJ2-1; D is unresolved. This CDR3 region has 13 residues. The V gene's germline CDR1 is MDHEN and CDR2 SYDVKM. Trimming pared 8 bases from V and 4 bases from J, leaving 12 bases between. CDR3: CASLPTGYNEQFF. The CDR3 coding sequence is TGTGCCAGCCTCCCTACCGGGTACAATGAGCAGTTCTTC.

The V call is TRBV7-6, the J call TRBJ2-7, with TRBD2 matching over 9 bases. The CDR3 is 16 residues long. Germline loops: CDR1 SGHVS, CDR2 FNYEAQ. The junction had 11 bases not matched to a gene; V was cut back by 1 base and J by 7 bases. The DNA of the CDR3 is TGTGCCAGCAGCTTAGGGAGCGGGACTAGCTTGAGTGAGCAGTACTTC. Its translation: CASSLGSGTSLSEQYF.